The 23 T cell receptor beta chains below come from one sample, sequenced in a study of low-dose radiotherapy and immunotherapy resistance in tumors. cDNA synthesis used a TRAV/TRBV-specific primer set for both chains. It was with a constant-region primer and a V-primer adapter that TCRs were amplified over around 18 PCR cycles. TCRdb redid the calling of the reads with MiXCR, one entry per CDR3 protein. The data contain roughly 100,000 distinct CDR3 sequences, 20% to 25% of them singletons. The sample's time point: after trial treatment. Described treatment: LDRT plus nivolumab, ipilimumab, low-dose cyclophosphamide and aspirin (RACIN trial). Sample: PBMCs, taken after low-dose radiotherapy plus immunotherapy. The receptors originated from a male donor with prostate cancer.

This clonotype was recorded many times. This rearrangement joins TRBV20-1 to TRBJ2-1; D perhaps matches TRBD1 (6 bases). Germline CDR1 and CDR2: DFQATT and SNEGSKA (reference sequence). The CDR3 sequence is 13 residues long. The V end lost 5 bases, the J end lost 7 bases, and 15 bases lay between the germline ends. The DNA for the CDR3 is TGCAGTGCTCCCCCCGGACAGAATAATGAGCAGTTCTTC. It yields the protein CSAPPGQNNEQFF.

The CDR3 DNA sequence: TGTGCCAGCAGTAAAACTAGCGGGGGGGCCGGGGCAGATACGCAGTATTTT. Amino acids: CASSKTSGGAGADTQYF. This chain uses TRBV12-3 or TRBV12-4 with TRBJ2-3; 13 bases fit TRBD2. Trimming removed 5 bases from V and 4 bases from J; junction bases left unmatched: 9. The CDR3 consists of 17 residues.

The chain combines TRBV12-3 or TRBV12-4 with TRBJ1-5; TRBD1 might be the D (6 bases). The CDR3 length is 16 residues. V shed 3 bases and J shed 2 bases, with 14 bases lying between them. This chain's CDR3 is CASSLVGGLGNQPQHF. CDR3 DNA: TGTGCCAGCAGTTTGGTAGGGGGACTCGGCAATCAGCCCCAGCATTTT.

In its sample, this clonotype was seen many times. The rearrangement uses TRBV29-1 and TRBJ1-1; D is possibly TRBD1 (6 bases). The CDR3 length is 13 residues. Germline CDR1 reads SQVTM; CDR2 reads ANQGSEA. Trimming left V 3 bases short and J 1 base short, with 9 bases between. CDR3 nucleotides: TGCAGCGTTGAGGGACATAAGAACACTGAAGCTTTCTTT. This encodes CSVEGHKNTEAFF.

The chain employs TRBV24-1 and TRBJ2-2; 8 bases agree with TRBD1. CDR1 and CDR2 (germline): KGHDR, SFDVKD. The CDR3 contains 16 residues. V shed 4 bases and J 1 base; nucleotides not matched to a gene: 4. The CDR3 DNA sequence: TGTGCCACCAGTGACCGCGGACAGGGGAACACCGGGGAGCTGTTTTTT. Its protein is CATSDRGQGNTGELFF.

This clonotype was seen repeatedly, ten times or more. The rearrangement joins TRBV12-3 or TRBV12-4 to TRBJ1-1, with unresolved D. Trimming pared 2 bases from V and 6 bases from J, leaving 7 bases between. The CDR3 covers 12 residues. The CDR3 DNA reads TGTGCCAGCAGTTTAATCCGCGCTGAAGCTTTCTTT. It yields the protein CASSLIRAEAFF.

This clonotype appeared many times. The V and J genes are TRBV7-9 and TRBJ1-5; no firm D call. Trimming left V 3 bases short and J 0 bases short, with 24 bases between. Germline V lookup: CDR1 SEHNR, CDR2 FQNEAQ (reference sequence). The CDR3 is 20 amino acids. The CDR3 protein is CASSFGSGIATSYSNQPQHF. The CDR3 DNA sequence: TGTGCCAGCAGCTTTGGTTCCGGGATTGCCACGTCTTATAGCAATCAGCCCCAGCATTTT.

There are many counts of this clonotype. The genes are TRBV4-2 and TRBJ1-1, with a tentative D call TRBD1 (5 bases). The germline V gene encodes CDR1 LGHNA and CDR2 YNFKEQ. V lost 1 base and J 1 base, leaving 7 bases between the germline ends. The CDR3 sequence is 14 residues long. The CDR3 DNA reads TGTGCCAGCAGCCAAGGGGGCCCGAACACTGAAGCTTTCTTT. It specifies CASSQGGPNTEAFF.

This clonotype was detected a few times. The gene calls are TRBV9 and TRBJ1-4; D ambiguous. V was shortened by 4 bases and J by 6 bases, with 16 bases between the two germline ends. Germline CDR1 reads SGDLS; CDR2 reads YYNGEE. The CDR3 loop spans 15 amino acids. The DNA of the CDR3 is TGTGCCAGCAGCCCACGAGGCTTCGAGGATGAAAAACTGTTTTTT. Translated, it gives CASSPRGFEDEKLFF.

In DNA form, the CDR3 reads TGTGCCAGCAGTCCCGGGACAGGGCCAGATACGCAGTATTTT. Its translation: CASSPGTGPDTQYF. The chain joins TRBV12-3 or TRBV12-4 to TRBJ2-3, with TRBD1 matching over 9 bases. V was clipped by 5 bases and J by 4 bases; unmatched bases: 4. The CDR3 spans 14 residues.

This clonotype was picked up one time. V usage is TRBV13 and J usage is TRBJ2-3; 12 bases align to TRBD2. This CDR3 region has 15 residues. Germline CDR1 PRHDT, CDR2 FYEKMQ (reference sequence). J was trimmed by 4 bases and V by 2 bases; bases with no gene match: 1. The CDR3 sequence: CASSLLAGGPDTQYF. The CDR3 DNA reads as TGTGCCAGCAGCTTACTAGCGGGGGGGCCAGATACGCAGTATTTT.

This clonotype was observed a handful of times. The chain uses TRBV7-9 and TRBJ2-1; D is perhaps TRBD2 (5 bases). CDR1 and CDR2 from the germline V gene are SEHNR and FQNEAQ (reference sequence). This CDR3 has 13 amino acids. V was trimmed by 3 bases and J by 10 bases, leaving 13 bases between them. The DNA of the CDR3 is TGTGCCAGCAGCTTTACTAGGAACGGGGAGCAGTTCTTC. Translating it yields CASSFTRNGEQFF.

Many counts were recorded for this clonotype. V gene TRBV20-1 combines with J gene TRBJ2-3, with D maybe TRBD2 (6 bases). V was trimmed by 0 bases and J by 4 bases, leaving 17 bases between them. This CDR3 has 16 residues. Germline-derived CDR1 and CDR2 are DFQATT and SNEGSKA (reference sequence). The CDR3 nucleotides are TGCAGTGCTAGAGATCTGGTACTAGCCTCGGCAGATACGCAGTATTTT. Amino acid sequence: CSARDLVLASADTQYF.

This clonotype was recorded many times. The chain employs TRBV21-1 and TRBJ1-3. TRBV21-1 is a listed pseudogene. This CDR3 has 14 residues. The CDR3 DNA reads TGTGCCCTAATCCGCCTAGGTCTTGGAAACACCATATATTTT. Translation gives CALIRLGLGNTIYF.

The chain joins TRBV6-1 to TRBJ2-7; 11 bases map to TRBD2. V gave up 5 bases and J gave up 7 bases; unmatched junction bases: 4. CDR1 and CDR2 from the germline V gene are MNHNS and SASEGT. The CDR3 runs to 13 residues. The CDR3 DNA reads as TGTGCCAGCAGTTTCACTAGCGGGGGAGAGCAGTACTTC. The encoded protein is CASSFTSGGEQYF.

This clonotype was seen ten or more times. V is TRBV2 and J is TRBJ1-2; 7 positions agree with TRBD1. Germline CDR1 is SNHLY and CDR2 is FYNNEI. CDR3 length: 15 amino acids. V shed 4 bases and J 4 bases; nucleotides not matched to a gene: 9. CDR3 nucleotide sequence: TGTGCCAGCAGTGTTGGGGTCAGGGGGACCTATGGCTACACCTTC. Residues: CASSVGVRGTYGYTF.

Notes on this clonotype: One base separates it from a far larger clone, so it is likely a read error. This CDR3 is CASSYSGGRRDTQYF. In nucleotides, the CDR3 is TGTGCCAGCAGTTACTCGGGCGGGCGGAGAGATACGCAGTATTTT. The chain links TRBV6-8 to TRBJ2-3, with D perhaps TRBD2 (5 bases). This CDR3 comprises 15 residues. CDR1 MNHGY and CDR2 SAAAGT come from the germline V gene. With 0 bases removed from V and 5 bases from J, the gap between germline ends came to 12 bases.

CDR3 sequence reads: CASSPITAGGTFF. The CDR3 region has the DNA TGTGCCAGCAGCCCGATAACAGCGGGGGGGACGTTCTTC. V and J are TRBV3-1 and TRBJ2-1; 10 positions agree with TRBD2. The V gene end was trimmed by 4 bases and the J gene end by 15 bases; junction bases not matched to a gene: 9. Germline loops: CDR1 LGHDT, CDR2 YNNKEL (reference sequence). This CDR3 region has 13 residues.

This clonotype was detected ten times or more. The chain combines TRBV20-1 with TRBJ1-2, with D unresolved. The CDR3 covers 11 residues. Germline CDR1 is DFQATT and CDR2 is SNEGSKA (reference sequence). The DNA of the CDR3 is TGCAGCCCCGGTTCTCGGGATGGCTACACCTTC. It codes for CSPGSRDGYTF.

This clonotype occurred many times. The V call is TRBV6-1, the J call TRBJ2-7; D might be TRBD2 (6 bases). Germline assignment: CDR1 MNHNS and CDR2 SASEGT. This CDR3 comprises 14 residues. V lost 8 bases, J lost 2 bases, and 16 bases lay in between. This chain's CDR3 is CASALGGATYEQYF. Here the CDR3 DNA reads TGTGCCAGCGCCCTCGGGGGAGCCACCTACGAGCAGTACTTC.

Worth noting for this clonotype: A far larger clone is off by one base, so a read error is likely. The V gene is TRBV21-1, the J gene TRBJ2-1. TRBV21-1 is reported as a pseudogene. The CDR3 has 13 residues. Here the CDR3 DNA reads TGTGCCAGCAGCACGAACGAAGAAAACATTCAGTTCTTC. Translated: CASSTNEENIQFF.

This clonotype has ten or more counts. The chain combines TRBV2 with TRBJ1-1; tentatively, D is TRBD1 (6 bases). The V end lost 6 bases, the J end lost 0 bases, and 8 bases lay between the germline ends. Germline CDR1 and CDR2: SNHLY and FYNNEI. The CDR3 extends over 13 amino acids. As DNA, the CDR3 is TGTGCCAGCAGCACAGGGTTGAACACTGAAGCTTTCTTT. Residues: CASSTGLNTEAFF.

On this clonotype: A read error may be the cause here, since a much bigger clone is one base away. Because it lacks the conserved phenylalanine or tryptophan at the end, this CDR3 is likely a read error. J is TRBJ2-3 and V is TRBV30; D gene unclear. In germline, CDR1 is GTSNPN, CDR2 SVGIG (reference sequence). This CDR3 comprises 12 residues. The CDR3: CALDPGTDTQYL. The CDR3 nucleotides are TGTGCTCTGGATCCCGGGACAGATACGCAGTATTTG.